This T cell receptor (beta chain) stems from a study of blood T cell repertoires in COVID-19. Study-level background: The origin of the acute and convalescent COVID-19 samples was the United States, Italy and Spain. In each case, the material was cDNA or gDNA derived from T cells, B-cell-depleted T cells, or PBMCs.

CDR3 length: 15 residues. With 0 bases removed from V and 2 bases from J, the gap between germline ends came to 10 bases. Germline V lookup: CDR1 SGHDT, CDR2 YYEEEE. The assay was immunoSEQ multiplex PCR, and TCRdb's table has in-frame clones only and misses some. The table has around 100,000 clones, about 80% seen once. The rearrangement links TRBV5-6 to TRBJ2-3, with unresolved D. The clonotype originates from a human donor in a cohort sampled during active or convalescent COVID-19. Sample: peripheral blood. In DNA, the CDR3 is TGTGCCAGCAGCTTGGAAAGGCAGGTCACAGATACGCAGTATTTT. It specifies CASSLERQVTDTQYF.